Listed below are T cell receptor beta chains from one sample, sequenced in a study of CD8 T cells in Susac syndrome. MiXCR, run by TCRdb on the immunoSEQ multiplex PCR reads, gives a single entry per CDR3 protein. The repertoire holds roughly 120,000 distinct CDR3 sequences, with 90% to 95% as singletons. What was sequenced was CD4+ T cells from PBMCs. The receptors originated from a human donor with multiple sclerosis. CDR3s include the opening cysteine and the closing phenylalanine or tryptophan. The order of the fields is D gene, V gene, J gene, CDR3 protein, CDR3 DNA. The D gene is left open where the match is weak.

>.|TRBV3-1|TRBJ1-1
CASSQTAANTEAFF
TGTGCCAGCAGCCAAACGGCTGCAAACACTGAAGCTTTCTTT
>.|TRBV7-8|TRBJ2-6
CASSPRRGAGANVLTF
TGTGCCAGCAGCCCCCGACGCGGGGCTGGGGCCAACGTCCTGACTTTC
>.|TRBV28|TRBJ1-1
CASSLLRGNTEAFF
TGTGCCAGCAGTTTACTCAGGGGTAACACTGAAGCTTTCTTT
>.|TRBV20-1|TRBJ1-1
CSAMAWSPRTEAFF
TGCAGTGCGATGGCGTGGAGCCCGAGGACTGAAGCTTTCTTT
>.|TRBV11-3|TRBJ2-3
CASSPGPSRTDTQYF
TGTGCCAGCAGCCCCGGACCTTCGAGGACAGATACGCAGTATTTT
>TRBD1|TRBV12-3/TRBV12-4|TRBJ1-1
CASSLDLRGTGGKPRAFF
TGTGCCAGCAGTTTAGATCTGAGGGGGACAGGGGGTAAACCACGAGCTTTCTTT
>.|TRBV19|TRBJ2-7
CASSPEGQTYEQYF
TGTGCCAGTAGCCCCGAGGGGCAGACCTACGAGCAGTACTTC
>.|TRBV20-1|TRBJ1-1
CSASAGLPNTEAFF
TGCAGTGCTAGTGCGGGACTTCCCAACACTGAAGCTTTCTTT
>TRBD2|TRBV20-1|TRBJ2-4
CSANLRGAKNIQYF
TGCAGTGCTAATCTGCGGGGGGCCAAAAACATTCAGTACTTC
>.|TRBV30|TRBJ1-2
CAWTQDGVYGYTF
TGTGCCTGGACTCAGGACGGCGTCTATGGCTACACCTTC
>.|TRBV30|TRBJ1-1
CAWSHLLNTEAFF
TGTGCCTGGTCCCATCTCCTGAACACTGAAGCTTTCTTT
>.|TRBV29-1|TRBJ1-2
CSVEDIGFGYTF
TGCAGCGTTGAAGATATTGGGTTCGGCTACACCTTC
>.|TRBV20-1|TRBJ1-1
CSAAPGGPNTEAFF
TGCAGTGCTGCCCCGGGGGGGCCTAACACTGAAGCTTTCTTT
>TRBD1|TRBV20-1|TRBJ1-5
CSARDTTGGRFRQPQHF
TGCAGTGCTAGAGATACCACAGGGGGCAGATTTCGCCAGCCCCAGCATTTT
>.|TRBV2|TRBJ1-1
CASSEVSGDTEAFF
TGTGCCAGCAGTGAAGTTTCTGGGGACACTGAAGCTTTCTTT
>TRBD1|TRBV7-3|TRBJ1-5
CASSLQGGGQPQHF
TGTGCCAGCAGCTTACAAGGGGGCGGGCAGCCCCAGCATTTT
>.|TRBV4-2|TRBJ1-6
CASSQDQRPKSRSYNSPLHF
TGTGCCAGCAGCCAAGATCAAAGGCCAAAGTCCCGATCCTATAATTCACCCCTCCACTTT
>TRBD2|TRBV7-2|TRBJ2-2
CASARSGGAFGELFF
TGTGCCAGCGCGCGGAGCGGGGGGGCCTTCGGGGAGCTGTTTTTT
>TRBD1|TRBV11-2|TRBJ1-1
CASRKRQGGRNTEAFF
TGTGCCAGCAGGAAAAGACAGGGAGGAAGGAACACTGAAGCTTTCTTT
>.|TRBV10-3|TRBJ1-2
CAISEKDSYGYTF
TGTGCCATCAGTGAGAAGGACAGTTATGGCTACACCTTC
>.|TRBV29-1|TRBJ1-2
CSVGTDGYTF
TGCAGCGTTGGGACAGATGGCTACACCTTC
>TRBD1|TRBV30|TRBJ1-2
CAWSGTGGFHGYTF
TGTGCCTGGTCCGGGACAGGGGGCTTCCATGGCTACACCTTC
>.|TRBV6-1|TRBJ1-6
CASLNRTPSQPYNSPLHF
TGTGCCAGCCTGAACCGGACACCTTCCCAACCCTATAATTCACCCCTCCACTTT
>.|TRBV5-1|TRBJ2-7
CASSTDNSYEQYF
TGCGCCAGCAGTACGGACAACTCCTACGAGCAGTACTTC
>.|TRBV13|TRBJ2-7
CASSSGRRSYEQYF
TGTGCCAGCAGCTCCGGACGGAGGTCCTACGAGCAGTACTTC